The sequence of this T cell receptor beta chain was determined in a study of cytomegalovirus exposure and HLA in healthy donors (dated by TCRdb to 2015 to 2018). In terms of the full investigation: In an earlier analysis of some 550 of the donors, 276 Gb of sequence data and some 120 million unique TCR beta sequences from about 190 million T cells were reported. An early release covering roughly 640 HLA-typed donors comprised roughly 300 gigabases of sequencing data and tens of millions of unique TCR sequences. Among the approximately 400 genotyped donors, roughly 80% belonged to the genetic ancestry cluster associated with self-reported Caucasian donors. The study aimed to test whether signatures of past pathogen exposure could be identified by cataloging public T cell receptors. The study profiled the T cell repertoires of 500 to 800 subjects by immunosequencing and related them to cytomegalovirus serostatus. Along with the roughly 710-subject first cohort, a separate validation cohort of 120 different subjects was used. The study combined high-throughput TCR immunosequencing, statistical association of individual TCRs with disease status, and machine learning to predict cytomegalovirus infection status. In a later analysis, previously published TCR beta repertoires from about 670 donors were re-analyzed and high-resolution HLA genotyping was added so that TCR occurrence patterns could be studied. The later analysis used no new phenotypic data to find candidate immune exposures, relying instead on TCR beta sequences and their occurrence across donors. To decide whether each TCR beta V gene segment behaved as functional or pseudogenic, an earlier analysis of approximately 600 of the donors relied on high-throughput TCR beta sequencing. Donor age, sex, ethnicity and CMV serostatus were compiled together with the repertoire data. A later genetic analysis took genome-wide SNP genotypes for about 55% of the 666 donors and used that subset as a discovery cohort. Every discovery cohort repertoire had been produced on one sequencing platform. Class I and class II HLA loci were covered by the typing at four-digit resolution. The number of donors typed differed by locus, with roughly 629-640 for A, B, C, DRB1 and DQB1, 522 for DQA1, 606 for DPA1, and over 400 for DPB1. A handful of DR-DQ haplotypes were handled as single units for association and clustering because linkage in the cohort was strong. Among around 400 genotyped donors of the cohort, an average of around 250,000 unique TCR beta nucleotide sequences was sequenced per donor, of which 15% to 20% were non-productive.

Library preparation was by the immunoSEQ multiplex PCR assay. The multiplex PCR relied on a mix of 60 forward primers for TCR Vbeta segments and 13 reverse primers for TCR Jbeta segments. The CDR3 region of rearranged TCR beta genes was amplified from genomic DNA by a multiplex PCR assay. The Illumina HiSeq System was used to sequence the amplified TCR beta libraries as 87-base-pair reads. In the authors' own workflow: A later analysis tallied 75 million to 95 million unique TCR beta chains across the 666 repertoires, and some 12 million of those chains were shared by two or more donors. A nearest-neighbor algorithm error-corrected the raw reads and collapsed the reads into unique sequences, merging closely related sequences to remove PCR and sequencing errors. V, D and J gene segments were assigned by aligning CDR3 sequences to IMGT reference sequences. Each retained sequence needed at least a six-nucleotide match to both a V gene segment and a J gene segment. Rearrangements were called productive when the CDR3 lacked stop codons and stayed in frame with V and J; all others were non-productive. CDR3 was defined by IMGT convention, running from the second conserved V-encoded cysteine to the conserved J-encoded phenylalanine. The earlier analysis of about 610 of the donors excluded any sequence lacking an unambiguous match to a single V gene segment. An earlier analysis of roughly 590 of the donors called V segments functional above 56.7% productive rearrangements and segregating when the between-donor standard deviation exceeded 5%. To diagnose cytomegalovirus status from the catalog of TCR beta chain sequences, a statistical classification framework was built. In a later analysis, V and J genes were assigned by comparing TCR nucleotide sequences against IMGT/GENE-DB human TR gene sequences. In a later analysis, CDR3 sequences and most-parsimonious VDJ recombination scenarios were assigned using the TCRdist pipeline. A later analysis defined each TCR beta chain by its CDR3 amino acid sequence plus V-gene family, and excluded reads lacking a unique V-gene family. In a later analysis, 450 to 600 highly shared, low-generation-probability nucleotide sequences were removed to address suspected cross-contamination and a sequencing artifact. In a later analysis, a clonal expansion index for each public chain was calculated from normalized within-repertoire ranks of inferred template counts. Generation probabilities in a later analysis came from a VDJ recombination model fitted to out-of-frame rearrangements, and those results were checked against IGoR. A later analysis scored TCR-TCR, TCR-HLA and TCR-CMV co-occurrence with hypergeometric tests, applying a repertoire-size bias correction to TCR pairs. False discovery rates were estimated in a later analysis by permuting HLA or CMV assignments 20 times. In a later analysis, co-occurring TCRs were grouped using DBSCAN, with TCRdist sequence similarity added in when clustering inside HLA-allele-positive subsets. For co-occurrence clustering, repertoires with fewer than 30,000 or more than 120,000 public chains were excluded, along with several repertoires with anomalous nucleotide sharing. The clones in this table, taken by TCRdb from immuneACCESS, are in-frame only. Not every clone is retained; where verified, under half of the shortfall comes from an unresolved V gene, and the cause of the rest is unknown. That table gives V, J and clone size, and the DNA gave D and trimming. The table kept for this sample lists about 55,000 clones. The top ten hold under 10% of the sample.

The cohort was made up of about 610 healthy bone marrow donors. At the time of sampling, all cohort members were nominally healthy, though unrecorded immune exposures were likely present. The donor tested CMV seropositive and was one of the 289 seropositive cohort members. A peripheral blood sample was collected from each donor, and TCR beta sequencing was performed on peripheral blood mononuclear cells. The Qiagen DNeasy Blood Extraction Kit was used to extract genomic DNA from the blood cell samples. From its cysteine to its phenylalanine, the CDR3 spans 18 amino acids. Kept here is only the CDR3 DNA, which spans 54 bases and is read in frame from base 1. V and J are trimmed by 2 bases and 3 bases, and the gene matches miss 8 bases of the junction. Reading the germline V gene gives CDR1 SGHTA and CDR2 FQGNSA. Notes on this clone: The target of this receptor is not known.

Results the study describes overall, beyond this receptor: Specific HLA alleles were associated with 15,000 to 20,000 TCR beta sequences at a false discovery rate of 0.05 in a later analysis. A later genetic analysis associated a missense DCLRE1C variant with V-gene and J-gene trimming of TCR beta chains, and an independent cohort replicated the association. In a later analysis, most CMV-associated TCR beta chains were found to appear HLA-restricted, with HLA associations seemingly driven largely by CMV exposure. In a later analysis, several top co-occurrence clusters were reported to appear linked to parvovirus B19, influenza, CMV and Epstein-Barr virus. A further reported finding was that TCR beta sequences accurately predicted the HLA-A and HLA-B alleles for most subjects in the first cohort. HLA typing was unavailable for some donors at each locus, so association tests used only the typed subset. The cohort was sequenced for TCR beta chains only, and without alpha or paired-chain data the features that could be detected were limited. In a later genetic analysis, fewer N-insertions in productive TCRs were reported among donors in an Asian-associated ancestry cluster than the roughly 710-donor mean. Some 15 rarely observed V segments, including chromosome 9 orphons, were excluded from the earlier analysis of several hundred of the donors because counts were too low. In both the original and validation cohorts, the classifier was reported to diagnose cytomegalovirus status with high specificity and sensitivity. Linkage disequilibrium might explain the correlated functional status among segregating V segments, but an unknown experimental factor could not be ruled out. Most TCR sequences were observed very rarely across donors, whereas some public TCRs were present in many individuals. Presence/absence analyses assumed roughly uniform sequencing depth across donors, an assumption that may not hold. CMV serostatus was the only immune exposure information available for the cohort. A few of the identified cytomegalovirus-associated TCR beta chains were confirmed in vitro to be specific for cytomegalovirus antigens. When HLA alleles, especially DR and DQ, strongly co-occurred, attributing TCR associations to individual alleles was difficult. In the study, some 180 TCR beta chains were listed as associated with cytomegalovirus. Some IMGT-functional V segments, including TRBV6-2 and TRBV6-3, could not be told apart with the 87-base-pair reads, so those segments were excluded. A cluster of highly shared sequence variants was judged likely to represent a technical artifact of the sequencing pipeline. It was suggested by the authors that the approach could potentially be generalized to other disease states and immunological phenotypes. In a later analysis, HLA-associated TCR beta chains were found to be more clonally expanded and to have lower generation probabilities than equally common non-associated chains. In a later analysis, the rate of TCR association differed among HLA loci, with DRB1 alleles having the most associated TCRs and HLA-C alleles having the fewest. In an earlier analysis of 587 of the donors, most TCR beta V segments appeared in productive rearrangements about 87% or about 30% of the time, broadly matching IMGT annotations.

In this chain, TRBV7-2 is recombined with TRBJ2-7; the junction holds 15 bases that match TRBD2. Sequenced: PBMCs. The sequence was collected from a man aged 45-65 years in good health and CMV-seropositive. In nucleotide form, the sequence is TGTGCCAGCAGCTTAAGGGGACTAGCGGGAGGCGACCTCTACGAGCAGTACTTC. Translated, this gives CASSLRGLAGGDLYEQYF.